The 23 T cell receptor beta chains listed next were all sequenced from one sample in a study of long-term antiretroviral therapy in people with HIV. Assay version v3.0 of immunoSEQ was used, and it was run at survey level. TCRdb keeps only in-frame clones here, not all; method: immunoSEQ multiplex PCR. Seen here are about 30,000 clones, roughly 88% observed once, and the top ten hold 7.5% to 10%. The sample was unsorted PBMCs, taken 3 years after starting antiretroviral therapy. The source is a man aged 35-49 years with HIV.

The gene calls are TRBV5-1 and TRBJ1-1; 9 nucleotides line up with TRBD1. CDR3 length: 14 residues. Germline assignment: CDR1 SGHRS and CDR2 YFSETQ. With 7 bases clipped from V and 5 bases from J, the junction kept 9 bases outside the gene matches. CDR3 bases: TGCGCCAGCGGGACCGGGACAGGGAATACTGAAGCTTTCTTT. Its protein product is CASGTGTGNTEAFF.

V gene TRBV5-5 combines with J gene TRBJ1-1; D is unresolved. This CDR3 spans 14 amino acids. Trimming cost V 3 bases and J 4 bases, with 13 bases left between them. Germline V CDR1 and CDR2: SGHKS, YYEKEE (reference sequence). This CDR3 is CASSSTPGGTEAFF. The CDR3 DNA follows: TGTGCCAGCAGCTCGACACCCGGCGGCACTGAAGCTTTCTTT.

The gene calls are TRBV9 and TRBJ2-2; tentatively, D is TRBD1 (6 bases). Germline lookup yields CDR1 SGDLS and CDR2 YYNGEE. The CDR3 loop spans 15 amino acids. Trimming stripped 4 bases from V and 5 bases from J, with 15 bases between. The CDR3, as DNA: TGTGCCAGCAGCCCAGGGGCAGGGTTAACCGGGGAGCTGTTTTTT. It is translated as CASSPGAGLTGELFF.

The chain is built from TRBV6-6 and TRBJ2-7; no clear D. CDR3 size: 15 residues. Trimming pared 6 bases from V and 5 bases from J, leaving 20 bases between. CDR1 and CDR2 from the germline V gene are MNHNY and SVGAGI (reference sequence). This CDR3 is CASRQTDWQFHEQYF. CDR3 in DNA: TGTGCCAGCAGACAGACCGACTGGCAGTTCCACGAGCAGTACTTC.

The genes are TRBV19 and TRBJ2-7; 9 positions match TRBD2. V was pared by 3 bases and J by 3 bases, with 12 bases of the junction left unmatched. CDR3 size: 17 residues. Germline V gene lookup returns CDR1 LNHDA and CDR2 SQIVND (reference sequence). The DNA of the CDR3 is TGTGCCAGTAGTATGGGACTAGCCGCTACCGCTATCTACGAGCAGTACTTC. Amino acids: CASSMGLAATAIYEQYF.

CDR3 residues: CASSLSAQGRYEQYF. The CDR3 DNA sequence: TGTGCCAGCAGCTTGTCGGCACAGGGGAGATACGAGCAGTACTTC. The V call is TRBV5-8, the J call TRBJ2-7; 7 bases line up with TRBD1. V gave up 1 base and J gave up 4 bases; unmatched junction bases: 8. The germline gives CDR1 SGHTS, CDR2 YDEGEE. This CDR3 region has 15 residues.

V usage is TRBV6-1 and J usage is TRBJ2-7; the match to TRBD1 covers 11 bases. Germline trimming cut 8 bases from V and 3 bases from J; bases unmatched to any gene: 9. Germline V CDR1 and CDR2: MNHNS, SASEGT. The CDR3 is 15 residues long. The CDR3 region is CASSSTGTGGYEQYF. The DNA for the CDR3 is TGTGCCAGCTCTTCAACGGGGACAGGGGGCTACGAGCAGTACTTC.

The V and J genes are TRBV18 and TRBJ2-2, with a weak D call TRBD1 (5 bases). Trimming took off 2 bases at V and 2 bases at J, with 6 bases between the two ends. The CDR3 covers 14 residues. Per the germline V gene, CDR1 is KGHSH and CDR2 is LQKENI. CDR3 nucleotides: TGTGCCAGCTCACCAGACAGAAACACCGGGGAGCTGTTTTTT. Translation: CASSPDRNTGELFF.

This clone was counted once. V is TRBV4-1 and J is TRBJ1-1; 8 bases fit TRBD1. Germline CDR1 is MGHRA and CDR2 is YSYEKL. Trimming took 0 bases from V and 4 from J; bases not matched to a gene: 7. This CDR3 has 16 residues. CDR3: CASSQDSGGPGTEAFF. CDR3 nucleotides: TGCGCCAGCAGCCAAGATTCAGGGGGCCCGGGCACTGAAGCTTTCTTT.

This clone was detected only once. The gene calls are TRBV4-1 and TRBJ1-1; D is possibly TRBD1 (5 bases). V gave up 0 bases and J gave up 1 base, with 12 bases separating them. The CDR3 is 16 residues long. Germline lookup yields CDR1 MGHRA and CDR2 YSYEKL. CDR3 in amino acids: CASSQEKGARNTEAFF. For the CDR3, the DNA is TGCGCCAGCAGCCAAGAAAAAGGGGCCAGGAACACTGAAGCTTTCTTT.

CDR3 sequence reads: CASSLEVGYEQYF. DNA of the CDR3: TGTGCCAGCAGCTTAGAAGTGGGCTACGAGCAGTACTTC. The chain recombines TRBV7-7 with TRBJ2-7; D ambiguous. The germline V gene encodes CDR1 SSHAT and CDR2 FNYEAQ (reference sequence). Trimming removed 1 base from V and 3 bases from J, with 7 bases in between. CDR3 length equals 13 residues.

The chain employs TRBV28 and TRBJ1-4, with 8 bases lining up with TRBD1. The CDR3 runs to 15 residues. Germline loops: CDR1 MDHEN, CDR2 SYDVKM. V lost 2 bases, J lost 7 bases, and 6 bases stayed unmatched. CDR3 DNA: TGTGCCAGCAGTTTAGAAGATGGACAGGGTGAAAAACTGTTTTTT. Translating it yields CASSLEDGQGEKLFF.

This sequence joins TRBV5-8 and TRBJ2-7; the D is unclear. This CDR3 spans 12 amino acids. The germline V and J ends were trimmed by 0 bases and 2 bases, with 3 bases remaining between them. Per germline, CDR1 SGHTS and CDR2 YDEGEE. CDR3 loop: CASSLDTYEQYF. The DNA for the CDR3 is TGTGCCAGCAGCTTGGATACCTACGAGCAGTACTTC.

The gene calls are TRBV19 and TRBJ2-2; 11 bases map to TRBD2. CDR1 and CDR2 (germline): LNHDA, SQIVND (reference sequence). V was pared by 2 bases and J by 3 bases, with 5 bases of the junction left unmatched. The CDR3 loop spans 17 amino acids. For the CDR3, the DNA is TGTGCCAGTAGTATAACTAGCGGGAGAAGCGACACCGGGGAGCTGTTTTTT. Translated: CASSITSGRSDTGELFF.

The V gene is TRBV4-1, the J gene TRBJ2-7; TRBD1 might be the D (6 bases). Trimming stripped 1 base from V and 7 bases from J, with 8 bases between. Germline V gene sequence: CDR1 MGHRA, CDR2 YSYEKL. The CDR3 is 12 amino acids. The CDR3 reads CASSQGGLEQYF. CDR3 nucleotide sequence: TGCGCCAGCAGCCAAGGGGGGCTGGAGCAGTACTTC.

The rearrangement links TRBV6-6 to TRBJ2-1; no reliable D call. CDR3 length: 15 residues. Germline V CDR1 and CDR2: MNHNY, SVGAGI (reference sequence). The V end lost 3 bases, the J end lost 0 bases, and 9 bases lay between the germline ends. This chain's CDR3 is CASSYSDRSYNEQFF. DNA for the CDR3: TGTGCCAGCAGTTATTCAGATCGCTCCTACAATGAGCAGTTCTTC.

The chain combines TRBV6-1 with TRBJ2-2, with D possibly matching TRBD1 (6 bases). The V gene lost 6 bases and the J gene lost 1 base, with 12 bases spanning the gap. Germline assignment: CDR1 MNHNS and CDR2 SASEGT. CDR3 size: 15 residues. The CDR3 DNA is TGTGCCAGCAGCATTCGGGACAAGAACACCGGGGAGCTGTTTTTT. Protein sequence: CASSIRDKNTGELFF.

The V call is TRBV20-1, the J call TRBJ1-2; no definite D call. Germline loops: CDR1 DFQATT, CDR2 SNEGSKA (reference sequence). The length of the CDR3 is 10 residues. V was pared by 7 bases and J by 0 bases, with 3 bases between. CDR3 loop: CSGANYGYTF. DNA of the CDR3: TGCAGTGGAGCTAACTATGGCTACACCTTC.

The rearrangement links TRBV7-8 to TRBJ2-1; TRBD2 aligns across 7 bases. CDR1 is SGHVS, CDR2 FQNEAQ, per germline. The CDR3 runs 15 residues. The V and J ends lost 3 bases and 8 bases, in that order; junction bases with no gene match: 10. CDR3 amino acids: CASSLGWGGGDEQFF. The CDR3 DNA is TGTGCCAGCAGCTTGGGGTGGGGGGGTGGCGATGAGCAGTTCTTC.

The V gene is TRBV5-5, the J gene TRBJ1-4; possible D gene TRBD1, 5 bases. V lost 0 bases, J lost 7 bases, and 10 bases lay in between. Germline CDR1 is SGHKS and CDR2 is YYEKEE (reference sequence). The CDR3 sequence is 14 residues long. CDR3 sequence reads: CASSLGGGSEKLFF. In DNA form, the CDR3 reads TGTGCCAGCAGCTTGGGCGGGGGGAGTGAAAAACTGTTTTTT.

The chain uses TRBV5-8 and TRBJ2-2, with unresolved D. Germline CDR1 SGHTS, CDR2 YDEGEE. V lost 0 bases, J lost 5 bases, and 14 bases lay in between. This CDR3 has 16 amino acids. The CDR3 is CASSLAVKARTGELFF. CDR3 bases: TGTGCCAGCAGCTTGGCCGTGAAGGCTAGAACCGGGGAGCTGTTTTTT.

The J gene is TRBJ2-5, the V gene TRBV13; TRBD2 matches 9 bases. The J call is doubtful: the DNA matches TRBJ2-7 better. This CDR3 spans 14 amino acids. Germline V CDR1 and CDR2: PRHDT, FYEKMQ (reference sequence). CDR3 nucleotide sequence: TGTGCCAGCAGCTCGGGACTAGCAACCTACGAGCAGTACTTC. It translates to CASSSGLATYEQYF.

The J gene is TRBJ1-5, the V gene TRBV18; a weak D match, TRBD1 (6 bases). Germline values: CDR1 KGHSH, CDR2 LQKENI. Deletions cut 2 bases from V and 4 bases from J, with 18 bases between. The CDR3 contains 17 residues. CDR3 loop: CASSPVSGGSSNQPQHF. DNA for the CDR3: TGTGCCAGCTCACCAGTATCGGGGGGCAGCTCGAATCAGCCCCAGCATTTT.